This TCR beta chain was recovered during a study of neurological immune-mediated disorders (dated 2019 in TCRdb). Notes on the research overall: Among the roughly 34 multiple sclerosis patients, relapsing-remitting MS accounted for around 31 and secondary progressive MS accounted for 3. The study compared peripheral blood TCR-beta repertoires of HTLV-I-associated myelopathy (HAM/TSP) patients, multiple sclerosis patients and healthy controls using UMI-based sequencing. Longitudinal samples, technical triplicates and paired sorted CD4+ and CD8+ T-cell subsets, alongside PBMC samples, were included among the roughly 110 TCR-beta libraries. The cohort comprised 68 subjects: roughly 15 HAM/TSP patients, 35 or so multiple sclerosis patients and around 20 healthy controls. Broader findings and caveats from the paper: Repertoires from 18 of 34 MS patients were grouped by phylogenetic analysis into a cluster of related CDR3 sequences, suggesting a possible repertoire-level signature. The highest TCR clonal expansion was observed in HAM/TSP patients, whereas the lowest was observed in MS patients, even when compared with healthy controls. The MS cluster showed no association with clinical or MRI features, and the authors stated that larger cohorts are needed. No identical CDR3 amino acid sequences were found to be shared among expanded clones across subjects, suggesting that TCR-beta repertoires were private in all groups.

Trimming removed 3 bases from V and 3 bases from J, leaving 9 bases between the germline ends. CDR1 and CDR2 (SGHRS, YFSETQ) derive from the germline V gene. From its cysteine to its phenylalanine, the CDR3 spans 13 amino acids. The DNA shown is the 39-base CDR3, in frame from base 1. For the unsorted PBMC libraries, 2 million PBMCs were stored in RNAlater at -80 degrees C until RNA extraction and were used to generate the libraries. Multiple sclerosis patients were enrolled in a US clinical protocol evaluating disease progression by magnetic resonance imaging. PBMCs were separated from peripheral blood using Ficoll-Hypaque density gradient centrifugation and then cryopreserved in liquid nitrogen. This clonotype was observed at least ten times. The target of this receptor is not known. It has no much larger one-base neighbor in the sample; base qualities were not kept. cDNA was synthesized by template-switch 5'RACE using a primer with a 10-nucleotide random unique molecular identifier that tagged each TCR transcript. Over 170 million TCR-beta sequences, covering 15-18 subjects, were produced in each sequencing run. The RNeasy kit was used to extract total RNA. The KAPA Real-time Library Amplification kit was used to amplify TCR-beta VDJ regions with primers for the TCR constant region and the 5'RACE anchor. Sample indexes and Illumina adaptors were added in a first PCR, and a second PCR then increased library yield. After Ampure bead purification, the TCR product of roughly 650 bp was size-selected on a 2% E-gel SizeSelection system. Before pooling, libraries had their quality checked on a Bioanalyzer, their concentration measured with Qubit, and their quantity determined with the Kapa Library Quantification kit. Paired-end 2 x 150 bp sequencing of the libraries was performed on an Illumina HiSeq 2500. To increase sequence diversity, roughly 24-32% phiX was spiked into each library pool. In the original analysis: The quality-filtered reads were processed with the UMI-based MiGEC pipeline, whose error correction step removed more than 75% of the raw TCR sequences. VDJ genes were aligned to IMGT germline references, and clonotypes were defined by unique CDR3 amino acid sequence plus V-J genes. VDJtools evaluated clonal expansion, Shannon diversity and CDR3 relatedness (CalcPairwiseDistances, ClusterSamples); CLCbio workbench built phylogenetic trees. A clone was classed as expanded if it had 8 or more unique UMIs, a cutoff based on coefficient-of-variation modelling across technical triplicates. Clones were called with MiXCR by TCRdb after fastp trimmed the public reads at Q25, and only in-frame beta chains were retained. Each CDR3 protein appears once, grouped with its most common genes and DNA. These V and J calls are TCRdb output, not the study's own analysis. The sample table lists about 58,000 distinct CDR3 sequences, less than 4.5% of them with a count of one. The ten largest account for approximately 1.6% of the sample.

The chain is encoded by TRBV5-1 joined to TRBJ2-5; the D gene is unclear. The sequencing sample was made of PBMCs. This receptor was identified in a man aged 30 to 45 with multiple sclerosis. CDR3 loop: CASSSTPEETQYF. At the DNA level, the sequence is TGCGCCAGCAGCTCCACCCCGGAAGAGACCCAGTACTTC.